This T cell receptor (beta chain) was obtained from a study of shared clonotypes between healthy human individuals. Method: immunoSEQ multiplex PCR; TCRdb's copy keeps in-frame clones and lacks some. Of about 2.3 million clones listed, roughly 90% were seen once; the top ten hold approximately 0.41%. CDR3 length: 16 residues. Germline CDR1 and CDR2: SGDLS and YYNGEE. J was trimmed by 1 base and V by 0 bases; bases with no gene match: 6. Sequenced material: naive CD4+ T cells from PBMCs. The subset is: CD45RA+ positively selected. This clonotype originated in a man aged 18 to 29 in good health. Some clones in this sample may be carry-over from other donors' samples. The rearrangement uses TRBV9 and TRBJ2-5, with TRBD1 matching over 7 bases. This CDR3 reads CASSVAESGGQETQYF. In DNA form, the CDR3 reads TGTGCCAGCAGCGTAGCTGAGTCAGGGGGCCAAGAGACCCAGTACTTC.